This is a list of T cell receptor beta chains from one sample in a study of blood T cell repertoires in COVID-19. Here immunoSEQ multiplex PCR was the method, and the copy in TCRdb shows in-frame clones only, minus some. The table lists around 110,000 clones, approximately 86% of them singletons. The specimen sequenced was peripheral blood. These receptors were collected from a man aged 40-50 years with acute or convalescent COVID-19. Each CDR3 is given with its conserved first and last residue. A D gene is named only where the DNA matches it firmly. Size is omitted from some rows. Given values are once, few, many or a class for expanded clones.

d_gene: .
v_gene: TRBV7-9
abundance: .
j_gene: TRBJ2-1
CDR3aa: CASSLGLGNNEQFF
CDR3nt: TGTGCCAGCAGCTTGGGACTGGGTAACAATGAGCAGTTCTTC

d_gene: TRBD2
v_gene: TRBV15
abundance: .
j_gene: TRBJ2-1
CDR3aa: CATSRARGTSGGNEQFF
CDR3nt: TGTGCCACCAGCAGAGCCCGCGGGACTAGCGGGGGGAATGAGCAGTTCTTC

d_gene: .
v_gene: TRBV18
abundance: few
j_gene: TRBJ1-1
CDR3aa: CASSPLARNTEAFF
CDR3nt: TGTGCCAGCTCACCACTCGCGAGGAACACTGAAGCTTTCTTT

d_gene: .
v_gene: TRBV12-3/TRBV12-4
abundance: .
j_gene: TRBJ1-2
CDR3aa: CASSTTNYGYTF
CDR3nt: TGTGCCAGCAGTACAACTAACTATGGCTACACCTTC

d_gene: .
v_gene: TRBV6-2/TRBV6-3
abundance: once
j_gene: TRBJ1-2
CDR3aa: CASSYEGHIYGYTF
CDR3nt: TGTGCCAGCAGTTACGAAGGACACATCTATGGCTACACCTTC

d_gene: TRBD1
v_gene: TRBV30
abundance: .
j_gene: TRBJ1-2
CDR3aa: CAWSVRFYRGYGYTF
CDR3nt: TGTGCCTGGAGTGTCAGGTTTTACAGGGGCTATGGCTACACCTTC

d_gene: TRBD1
v_gene: TRBV3-1/TRBV3-2
abundance: .
j_gene: TRBJ2-2
CDR3aa: CASSRLTGSGTGELFF
CDR3nt: TGTGCCAGCAGCCGATTGACAGGGTCGGGCACCGGGGAGCTGTTTTTT

d_gene: TRBD2
v_gene: TRBV9
abundance: .
j_gene: TRBJ2-3
CDR3aa: CASSPAHTSGGAYTQYF
CDR3nt: TGTGCCAGCAGCCCAGCCCATACTAGCGGGGGGGCCTATACGCAGTATTTT

d_gene: .
v_gene: TRBV6-5
abundance: .
j_gene: TRBJ1-1
CDR3aa: CASSYYGASLKSEAFF
CDR3nt: TGTGCCAGCAGTTACTACGGAGCCAGTCTTAAAAGTGAAGCTTTCTTT

d_gene: .
v_gene: TRBV7-2
abundance: once
j_gene: TRBJ1-1
CDR3aa: CASKSTGVNTEAFF
CDR3nt: TGTGCCAGCAAATCGACCGGGGTGAACACTGAAGCTTTCTTT

d_gene: .
v_gene: TRBV7-6
abundance: .
j_gene: TRBJ1-6
CDR3aa: CASSPGQGNSPLHF
CDR3nt: TGTGCCAGCAGCCCGGGACAAGGGAATTCACCCCTCCACTTT

d_gene: .
v_gene: TRBV30
abundance: .
j_gene: TRBJ2-6
CDR3aa: CAWALRSSGANVLTF
CDR3nt: TGTGCCTGGGCCCTTAGGAGCTCTGGGGCCAACGTCCTGACTTTC

d_gene: .
v_gene: TRBV11-2
abundance: .
j_gene: TRBJ1-2
CDR3aa: CASSPQSGARGYGYTF
CDR3nt: TGTGCCAGCAGCCCCCAGTCAGGGGCCAGGGGCTATGGCTACACCTTC

d_gene: TRBD1
v_gene: TRBV6-5
abundance: .
j_gene: TRBJ1-2
CDR3aa: CASLQDRFYGYTF
CDR3nt: TGTGCCAGCCTTCAGGACAGGTTCTATGGCTACACCTTC

d_gene: .
v_gene: TRBV6-2/TRBV6-3
abundance: .
j_gene: TRBJ2-3
CDR3aa: CASSIPGQSTDTQYF
CDR3nt: TGTGCCAGCAGTATACCGGGACAAAGCACAGATACGCAGTATTTT

d_gene: TRBD1
v_gene: TRBV9
abundance: .
j_gene: TRBJ2-5
CDR3aa: CASSEPGQGAQYF
CDR3nt: TGTGCCAGCAGCGAACCGGGACAGGGGGCCCAGTACTTC

d_gene: TRBD1
v_gene: TRBV5-1
abundance: once
j_gene: TRBJ1-1
CDR3aa: CASSLRQGLAQRATEAFF
CDR3nt: TGCGCCAGCAGCTTGCGACAGGGGCTGGCCCAGAGGGCCACTGAAGCTTTCTTT

d_gene: .
v_gene: TRBV27
abundance: .
j_gene: TRBJ2-2
CDR3aa: CASSFVGGGTGELFF
CDR3nt: TGTGCCAGCAGTTTTGTCGGGGGTGGTACCGGGGAGCTGTTTTTT

d_gene: .
v_gene: TRBV7-7
abundance: .
j_gene: TRBJ1-2
CDR3aa: CASSLTVEGEATF
CDR3nt: TGTGCTAGCAGCTTAACGGTCGAGGGGGAAGCCACCTTC

d_gene: .
v_gene: TRBV6-5
abundance: .
j_gene: TRBJ2-7
CDR3aa: CASTAAVSYEQYF
CDR3nt: TGTGCCAGCACCGCAGCGGTGTCTTACGAGCAGTACTTC

d_gene: TRBD2
v_gene: TRBV3-1/TRBV3-2
abundance: .
j_gene: TRBJ2-1
CDR3aa: CASSQDVVAGADEQFF
CDR3nt: TGTGCCAGCAGCCAAGATGTTGTAGCGGGAGCGGATGAGCAGTTCTTC